The 20 T cell receptor beta chains in this list originate from one sample, sequenced in a study of blood T cells in healthy people across ages. Primers used in a second PCR of about 7 to 12 cycles were a sample-barcoded 5' primer and a J-beta primer mix. TCRdb analysed the 5' RACE reads with MiXCR anew, one entry per CDR3 protein. The data show roughly 700,000 distinct CDR3 sequences, over 45% seen once. Material for sequencing was blood. Every receptor here comes from a woman aged 55-69 years in good health.

The chain employs TRBV6-2 or TRBV6-3 and TRBJ2-1, with TRBD2 matching 7 bases. CDR1 is MNHEY and CDR2 is SVGEGT in the germline V gene. J lost 15 bases, V lost 6 bases, and 14 bases had no gene match. There are 13 residues in the CDR3. CDR3 protein: CASRDDRLGRVFF. The CDR3 DNA sequence: TGTGCCAGCAGAGACGACCGACTGGGGAGGGTGTTCTTC.

The chain employs TRBV7-9 and TRBJ2-7, with unresolved D. V was trimmed by 2 bases and J by 5 bases, leaving 4 bases between them. CDR1 and CDR2 (germline): SEHNR, FQNEAQ (reference sequence). This CDR3 comprises 11 residues. As DNA, the CDR3 is TGTGCCAGCAGCTTACTCAACGAGCAGTACTTC. It codes for CASSLLNEQYF.

Concerning this clonotype: Germline is not matched at one junction end, which may reflect a read error. The chain links TRBV27 to TRBJ2-1; 7 nucleotides align to TRBD1. The CDR3 has 15 residues. The V gene's germline CDR1 is MNHEY and CDR2 SMNVEV (reference sequence). CDR3 nucleotide sequence: TGTGCCAGCAGTTCCCACGGGACAGCTAACAATGAGCAGTTTTTC. It codes for CASSSHGTANNEQFF.

This chain uses TRBV6-5 with TRBJ2-7, with 8 bases identical to TRBD2. CDR3 length equals 20 residues. The germline gives CDR1 MNHEY, CDR2 SVGAGI. Trimming removed 2 bases from V and 1 base from J; junction bases left unmatched: 19. CDR3 DNA: TGTGCCAGCAGTTACCGGCCCCTTTTGAGCGGGGGTGCGGGTTCCTACGAGCAGTACTTC. Its translation: CASSYRPLLSGGAGSYEQYF.

A few counts support this clonotype. This rearrangement joins TRBV18 to TRBJ2-3; TRBD1 is a possible D gene (5 bases). The CDR3 is made up of 11 amino acids. CDR1 and CDR2 (germline): KGHSH, LQKENI. V was clipped by 8 bases and J by 9 bases, with 12 bases between them. CDR3 protein: CASQQGETQYF. In DNA, the CDR3 is TGTGCCAGCCAGCAAGGGGAAACGCAGTATTTT.

J is TRBJ1-1 and V is TRBV30; TRBD1 is a possible D gene (5 bases). The V and J ends lost 5 bases and 1 base respectively, with 11 bases between them. Germline V lookup: CDR1 GTSNPN, CDR2 SVGIG (reference sequence). This CDR3 has 13 amino acids. The CDR3 sequence: CAWSLGQNTEAFF. Written as DNA, the CDR3 is TGTGCCTGGTCCCTCGGACAGAACACTGAAGCTTTCTTT.

This chain joins TRBV7-2 and TRBJ2-5; D uncertain. The J call could be wrong; TRBJ2-7 is a better fit for the DNA end. CDR3 size: 11 residues. The germline gives CDR1 SGHTA, CDR2 FQGNSA. The CDR3 nucleotides read TGTGCCAGCAGCTTGGCCCACGAGCAGTACTTC. Its translation: CASSLAHEQYF.

The chain carries TRBV4-1 and TRBJ1-1; no definite D call. The V end was cut by 7 bases, the J end by 1 base, with 10 bases between. CDR3 length equals 13 residues. From germline, CDR1 is MGHRA and CDR2 YSYEKL. CDR3 sequence reads: CASTEGRNTEAFF. Written as DNA, the CDR3 is TGCGCCAGCACCGAGGGCAGGAACACTGAAGCTTTCTTT.

The genes are TRBV9 and TRBJ1-1; the D is unclear. Germline-derived CDR1 and CDR2 are SGDLS and YYNGEE. The length of the CDR3 is 13 residues. V was pared by 3 bases and J by 1 base, with 7 bases between. The CDR3 loop is CASSAESNTEAFF. The DNA of the CDR3 is TGTGCCAGCAGCGCCGAGTCGAACACTGAAGCTTTCTTT.

This clonotype was seen once. The chain joins TRBV20-1 to TRBJ2-5, with D tentatively TRBD2 (7 bases). The V gene's germline CDR1 is DFQATT and CDR2 SNEGSKA (reference sequence). Between the trimmed V and J ends, which lost 5 bases and 11 bases, there was a span of 27 bases. The CDR3 loop spans 15 amino acids. CDR3 in amino acids: CSADGGLAMRDEQYF. CDR3 DNA: TGCAGTGCTGACGGGGGGCTAGCGATGCGAGATGAGCAGTACTTC.

Details on this clonotype: Mismatch with germline at one junction end may stem from a read error. The chain uses TRBV4-3 and TRBJ2-4; possibly TRBD2 for D (5 bases). The DNA end is more similar to TRBJ2-7, so the J call may be wrong. CDR3 length equals 13 residues. The germline CDR1 and CDR2 sequences are LGHNA and YSLEER. The CDR3 sequence is CARSQAVAYEQYF. The DNA of the CDR3 is TGCGCCCGCAGCCAAGCGGTGGCCTACGAGCAGTACTTC.

The chain carries TRBV6-5 and TRBJ2-5; D is possibly TRBD2 (6 bases). TRBJ2-7 matches the DNA end more closely, so the J call is doubtful. The CDR3 is 13 amino acids. Germline CDR1 is MNHEY and CDR2 is SVGAGI. The CDR3 reads CASSYYGTSEQYF. The CDR3 nucleotides are TGTGCCAGCAGTTACTACGGGACTTCCGAGCAGTACTTC.

Only one count was recorded for this clonotype. The chain recombines TRBV4-1 with TRBJ2-1, with a possible D match to TRBD2 (5 bases). V was cut by 0 bases and J by 10 bases, with 16 bases left in between. The CDR3 has 15 residues. Germline CDR1 reads MGHRA; CDR2 reads YSYEKL. CDR3 nucleotides: TGCGCCAGCAGCCAAGATCAGCGGATCGGGTTGGAGCAGTTCTTC. Its protein product is CASSQDQRIGLEQFF.

The V gene is TRBV11-1, the J gene TRBJ2-2; either TRBD1 or TRBD2 may fit D (6 bases each). The CDR3 sequence is 16 residues long. Trimming shortened V by 2 bases and J by 6 bases, and 16 bases separated the two germline ends. CDR1 is SGHAT, CDR2 FQDESV, per germline (reference sequence). This CDR3 reads CASSLNGGRKAGELFF. Written as DNA, the CDR3 is TGTGCCAGCAGCTTAAACGGGGGCAGGAAGGCCGGGGAGCTGTTTTTT.

The chain links TRBV20-1 to TRBJ2-7; D is uncertain. Trimming cost V 0 bases and J 0 bases, with 9 bases left between them. Germline-derived CDR1 and CDR2 are DFQATT and SNEGSKA (reference sequence). This CDR3 spans 14 amino acids. Here the CDR3 DNA reads TGCAGTGCTAGAGATGGGAAGAGCTCCTACGAGCAGTACTTC. This sequence encodes CSARDGKSSYEQYF.

The CDR3 DNA reads as TGTGCCATCAAAGAGCTACGGGACTACGAGCAGTACTTC. Translated, it gives CAIKELRDYEQYF. This chain connects TRBV10-3 to TRBJ2-7; D is possibly TRBD2 (5 bases). The V end lost 7 bases, the J end lost 3 bases, and 13 bases lay between the germline ends. Germline V CDR1 and CDR2: ENHRY, SYGVKD. The CDR3 has 13 residues.

The table lists this clonotype with a few counts. The J gene is TRBJ2-4, the V gene TRBV29-1, with D tentatively TRBD1 (5 bases). Germline V gene data show CDR1 as SQVTM and CDR2 as ANQGSEA. Trimming took off 0 bases at V and 0 bases at J, with 6 bases between the two ends. The CDR3 runs 14 residues. The chain's CDR3 is CSVEDQGAKNIQYF. The CDR3 nucleotides are TGCAGCGTTGAAGATCAGGGAGCCAAAAACATTCAGTACTTC. Full variable domain (outside the CDR3, taken from reference TRBV29-1 and TRBJ2-4): SAVISQKPSRDICQRGTSLTIQCQVDSQVTMMFWYRQQPGQSLTLIATANQGSEATYESGFVIDKFPISRPNLTFSTLTVSNMSPEDSSIYLCSVEDQGAKNIQYFGAGTRLSVL.

This clonotype occurred a few times. The CDR3 region has the DNA TGTGCCAGCGTCCGGCTCGGGGAACCCACAGATACGCAGTATTTT. Translation gives CASVRLGEPTDTQYF. The chain recombines TRBV27 with TRBJ2-3; TRBD2 might be the D (5 bases). Germline CDR1 and CDR2: MNHEY and SMNVEV (reference sequence). This CDR3 comprises 15 residues. The ends were cut back, 8 bases at V and 2 bases at J, with 17 bases in the middle.

The rearrangement joins TRBV29-1 to TRBJ2-4; no clear D. The CDR3 consists of 13 residues. With 3 bases removed from V and 0 bases from J, the gap between germline ends came to 6 bases. CDR1 is SQVTM and CDR2 is ANQGSEA in the germline V gene. CDR3 nucleotides: TGCAGCGTTGAGGGCAGAGCCAAAAACATTCAGTACTTC. This sequence encodes CSVEGRAKNIQYF.

The V call is TRBV7-3, the J call TRBJ1-6, with D hard to call. The CDR3 loop spans 14 amino acids. Trimming shortened V by 2 bases and J by 5 bases, and 7 bases separated the two germline ends. Germline CDR1 SGHTA, CDR2 FQGTGA. The CDR3 DNA follows: TGTGCCAGCAGCTTAGAAGGAAATAATTCACCCCTCCACTTT. Its protein is CASSLEGNNSPLHF.